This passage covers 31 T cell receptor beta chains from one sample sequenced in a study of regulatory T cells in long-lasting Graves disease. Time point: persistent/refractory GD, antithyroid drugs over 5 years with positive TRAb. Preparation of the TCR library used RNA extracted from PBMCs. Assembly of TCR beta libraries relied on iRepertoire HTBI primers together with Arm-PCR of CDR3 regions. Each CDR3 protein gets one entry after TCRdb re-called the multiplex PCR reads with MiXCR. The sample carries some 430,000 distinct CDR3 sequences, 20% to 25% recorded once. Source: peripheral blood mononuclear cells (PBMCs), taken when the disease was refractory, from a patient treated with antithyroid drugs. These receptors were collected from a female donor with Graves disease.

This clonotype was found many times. The CDR3 here is CASSEIMLGELFF. The CDR3 region has the DNA TGTGCCAGCAGTGAGATAATGCTAGGGGAGCTGTTTTTT. This chain links TRBV2 with TRBJ2-2, with D unresolved. V dropped 3 bases and J dropped 8 bases, with 10 bases sitting between them. From germline, CDR1 is SNHLY and CDR2 FYNNEI. This CDR3 comprises 13 residues.

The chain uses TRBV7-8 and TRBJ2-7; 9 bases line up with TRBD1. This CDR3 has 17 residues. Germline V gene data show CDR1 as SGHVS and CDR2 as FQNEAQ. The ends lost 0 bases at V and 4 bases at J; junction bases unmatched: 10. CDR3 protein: CASSLARWTGVGYEQYF. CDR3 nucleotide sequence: TGTGCCAGCAGCTTAGCCCGATGGACAGGGGTAGGGTACGAGCAGTACTTC.

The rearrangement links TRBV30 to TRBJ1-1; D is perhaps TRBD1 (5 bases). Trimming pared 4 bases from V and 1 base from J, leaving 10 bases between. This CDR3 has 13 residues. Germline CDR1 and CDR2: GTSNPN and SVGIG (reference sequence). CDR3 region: CAWNYRKNTEAFF. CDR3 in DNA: TGTGCCTGGAATTACAGGAAGAACACTGAAGCTTTCTTT.

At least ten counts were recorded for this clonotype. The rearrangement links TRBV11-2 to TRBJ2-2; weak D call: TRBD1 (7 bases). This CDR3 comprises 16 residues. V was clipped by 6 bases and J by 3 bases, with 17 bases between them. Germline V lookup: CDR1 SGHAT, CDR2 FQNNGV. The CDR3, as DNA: TGTGCCAGCAGAGAGCAGGGGGGCGTAGACACCGGGGAGCTGTTTTTT. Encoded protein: CASREQGGVDTGELFF.

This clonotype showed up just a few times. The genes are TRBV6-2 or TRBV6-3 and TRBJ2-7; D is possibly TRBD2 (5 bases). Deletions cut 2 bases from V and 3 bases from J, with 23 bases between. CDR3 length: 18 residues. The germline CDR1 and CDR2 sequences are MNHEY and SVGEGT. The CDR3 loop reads CASSYPAGETTRFYEQYF. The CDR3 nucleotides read TGTGCCAGCAGTTACCCGGCTGGGGAGACAACCAGATTCTACGAGCAGTACTTC.

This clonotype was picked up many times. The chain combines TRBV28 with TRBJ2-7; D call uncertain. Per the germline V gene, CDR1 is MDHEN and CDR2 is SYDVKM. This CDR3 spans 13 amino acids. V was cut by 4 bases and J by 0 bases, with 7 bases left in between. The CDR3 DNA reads TGTGCCAGCAGTTCGCCCCACTCCTACGAGCAGTACTTC. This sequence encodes CASSSPHSYEQYF.

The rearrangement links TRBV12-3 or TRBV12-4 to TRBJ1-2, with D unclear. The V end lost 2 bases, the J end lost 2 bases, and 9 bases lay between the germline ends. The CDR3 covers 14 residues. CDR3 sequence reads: CASSLIGLNYGYTF. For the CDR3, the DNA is TGTGCCAGCAGTTTAATAGGACTGAACTATGGCTACACCTTC.

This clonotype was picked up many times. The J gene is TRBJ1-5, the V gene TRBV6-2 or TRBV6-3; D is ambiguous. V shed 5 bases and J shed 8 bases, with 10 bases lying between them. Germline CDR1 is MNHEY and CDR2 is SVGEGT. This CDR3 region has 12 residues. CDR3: CASSDEYKPQHF. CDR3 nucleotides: TGTGCCAGCAGTGACGAGTACAAGCCCCAGCATTTT.

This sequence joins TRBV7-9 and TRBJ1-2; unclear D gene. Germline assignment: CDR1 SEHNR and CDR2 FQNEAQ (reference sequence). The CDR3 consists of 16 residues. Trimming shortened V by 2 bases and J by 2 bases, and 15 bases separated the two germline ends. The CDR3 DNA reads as TGTGCCAGCAGCTTATCCCTAACGACGCAGAACTATGGCTACACCTTC. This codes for CASSLSLTTQNYGYTF.

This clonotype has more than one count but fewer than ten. CDR3 region: CASSPVGQPSYGYTF. The CDR3 DNA sequence: TGTGCCAGCAGCCCAGTGGGACAGCCGTCCTATGGCTACACCTTC. The chain joins TRBV5-4 to TRBJ1-2, with TRBD1 matching 7 bases. CDR3 length: 15 amino acids. Trimming cost V 4 bases and J 4 bases; bases outside gene matches: 10. Germline V gene lookup returns CDR1 SGHNT and CDR2 YYREEE (reference sequence).

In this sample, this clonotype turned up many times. The CDR3 bases are TGTGCCAGCAGCTTAGCTCAGTACACTGAAGCTTTCTTT. Translated: CASSLAQYTEAFF. The rearrangement joins TRBV11-2 to TRBJ1-1; D gene unclear. Germline-derived CDR1 and CDR2 are SGHAT and FQNNGV. V lost 1 base, J lost 3 bases, and 6 bases lay in between. This CDR3 has 13 amino acids.

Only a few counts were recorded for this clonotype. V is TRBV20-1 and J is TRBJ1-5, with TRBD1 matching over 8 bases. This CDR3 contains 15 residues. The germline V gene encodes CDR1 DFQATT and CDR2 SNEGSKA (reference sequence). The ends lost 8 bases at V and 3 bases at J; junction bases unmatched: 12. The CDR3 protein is CSILPGQVTNQPQHF. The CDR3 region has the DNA TGCAGTATACTTCCGGGACAGGTTACCAATCAGCCCCAGCATTTT.

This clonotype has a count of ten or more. CDR3 bases: TGTGCCAGCAGTGAGGGGGGGGCGCGTCAGCCCCAGCATTTT. Its protein product is CASSEGGARQPQHF. The V gene is TRBV6-1, the J gene TRBJ1-5, with D perhaps TRBD1 (6 bases). The germline V gene encodes CDR1 MNHNS and CDR2 SASEGT. V was pared by 3 bases and J by 6 bases, with 12 bases between. The CDR3 loop spans 14 amino acids.

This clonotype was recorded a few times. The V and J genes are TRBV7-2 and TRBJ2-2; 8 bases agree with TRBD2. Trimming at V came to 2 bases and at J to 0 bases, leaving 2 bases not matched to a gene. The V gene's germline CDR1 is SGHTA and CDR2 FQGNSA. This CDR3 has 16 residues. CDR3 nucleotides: TGTGCCAGCAGCTTATCAGCGGGGGCGAACACCGGGGAGCTGTTTTTT. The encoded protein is CASSLSAGANTGELFF.

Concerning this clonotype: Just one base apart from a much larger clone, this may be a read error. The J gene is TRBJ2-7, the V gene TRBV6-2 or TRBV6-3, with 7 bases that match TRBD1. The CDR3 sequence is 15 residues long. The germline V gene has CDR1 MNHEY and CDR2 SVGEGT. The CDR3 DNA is TGTGCCGGCAGAGATTGGACAGGAGATATTTACGAGCAGTACTTC. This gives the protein CAGRDWTGDIYEQYF.

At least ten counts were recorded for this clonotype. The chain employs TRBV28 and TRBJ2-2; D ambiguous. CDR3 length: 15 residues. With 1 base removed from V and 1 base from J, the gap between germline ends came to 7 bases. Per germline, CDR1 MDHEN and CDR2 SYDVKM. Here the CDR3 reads CASSLSGGNTGELFF. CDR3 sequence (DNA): TGTGCCAGCAGTTTATCGGGCGGGAACACCGGGGAGCTGTTTTTT.

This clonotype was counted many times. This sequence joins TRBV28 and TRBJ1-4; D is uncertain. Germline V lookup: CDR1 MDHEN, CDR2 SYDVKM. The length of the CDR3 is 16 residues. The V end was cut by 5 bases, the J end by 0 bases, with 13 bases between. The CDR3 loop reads CASSPRYTTTNEKLFF. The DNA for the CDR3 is TGTGCCAGCAGTCCTCGATACACTACAACTAATGAAAAACTGTTTTTT.

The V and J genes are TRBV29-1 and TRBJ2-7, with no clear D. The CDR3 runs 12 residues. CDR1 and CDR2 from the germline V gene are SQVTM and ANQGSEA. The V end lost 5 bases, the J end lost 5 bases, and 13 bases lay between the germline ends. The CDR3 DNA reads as TGCAGCGTTCGTGGAGTTTCGGACGAGCAGTACTTC. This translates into CSVRGVSDEQYF.

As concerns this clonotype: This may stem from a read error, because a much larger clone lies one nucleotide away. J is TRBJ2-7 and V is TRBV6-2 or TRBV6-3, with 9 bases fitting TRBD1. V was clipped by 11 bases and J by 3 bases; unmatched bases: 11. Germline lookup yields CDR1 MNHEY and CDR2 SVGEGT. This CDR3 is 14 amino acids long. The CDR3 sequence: CAGRSGTGSYEQYF. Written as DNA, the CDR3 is TGTGCCGGTCGATCCGGGACAGGGAGCTACGAGCAGTACTTC.

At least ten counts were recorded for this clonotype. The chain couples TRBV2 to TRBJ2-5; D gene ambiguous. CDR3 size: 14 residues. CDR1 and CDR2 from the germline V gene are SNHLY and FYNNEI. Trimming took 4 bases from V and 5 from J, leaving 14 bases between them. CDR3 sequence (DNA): TGTGCCAGCAGTGTAGGCGGCAGGCGGGAGACCCAGTACTTC. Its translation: CASSVGGRRETQYF.

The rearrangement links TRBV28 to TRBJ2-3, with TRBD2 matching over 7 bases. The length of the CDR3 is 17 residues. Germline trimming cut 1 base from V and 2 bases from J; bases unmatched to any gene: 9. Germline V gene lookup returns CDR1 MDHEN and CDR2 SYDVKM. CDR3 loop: CASSLSTSGVFTDTQYF. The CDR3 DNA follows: TGTGCCAGCAGTTTATCAACCAGCGGGGTTTTCACAGATACGCAGTATTTT.

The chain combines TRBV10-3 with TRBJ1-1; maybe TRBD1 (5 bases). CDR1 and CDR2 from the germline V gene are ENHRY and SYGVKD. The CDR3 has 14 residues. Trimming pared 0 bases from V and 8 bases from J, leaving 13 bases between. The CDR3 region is CAISESGGRLEAFF. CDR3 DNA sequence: TGTGCCATCAGTGAGTCGGGGGGTCGTCTCGAAGCTTTCTTT.

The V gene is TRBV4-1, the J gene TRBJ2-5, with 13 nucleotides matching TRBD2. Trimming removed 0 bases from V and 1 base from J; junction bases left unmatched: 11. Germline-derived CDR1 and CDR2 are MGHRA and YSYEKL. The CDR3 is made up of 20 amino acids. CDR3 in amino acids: CASSQDGTSGTKKTQETQYF. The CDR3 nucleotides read TGCGCCAGCAGCCAAGATGGGACTAGCGGGACCAAAAAAACCCAAGAGACCCAGTACTTC.

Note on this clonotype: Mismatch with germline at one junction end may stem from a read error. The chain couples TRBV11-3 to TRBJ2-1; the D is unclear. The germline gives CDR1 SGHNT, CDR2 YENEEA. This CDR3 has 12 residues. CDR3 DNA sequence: TGTGCCAGCGGTCCCCTTGCTAATGTGCAGTTCTTC. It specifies CASGPLANVQFF.

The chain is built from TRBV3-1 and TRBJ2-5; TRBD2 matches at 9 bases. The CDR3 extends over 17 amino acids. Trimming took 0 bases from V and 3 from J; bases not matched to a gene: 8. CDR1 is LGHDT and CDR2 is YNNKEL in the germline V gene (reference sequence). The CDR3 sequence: CASSQDSPLAGKETQYF. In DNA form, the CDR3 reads TGTGCCAGCAGCCAAGATTCCCCGCTAGCGGGGAAAGAGACCCAGTACTTC.

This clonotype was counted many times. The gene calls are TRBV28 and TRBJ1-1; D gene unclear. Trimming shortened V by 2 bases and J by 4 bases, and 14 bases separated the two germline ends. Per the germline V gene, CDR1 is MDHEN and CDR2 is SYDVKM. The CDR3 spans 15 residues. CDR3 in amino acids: CASSLGVEGGTEAFF. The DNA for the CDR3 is TGTGCCAGCAGTTTAGGGGTGGAGGGCGGCACTGAAGCTTTCTTT.

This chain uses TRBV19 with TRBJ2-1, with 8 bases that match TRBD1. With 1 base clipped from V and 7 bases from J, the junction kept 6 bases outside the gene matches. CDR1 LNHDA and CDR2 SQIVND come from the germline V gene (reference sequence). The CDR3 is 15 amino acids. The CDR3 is CASSIGTGYGNEQFF. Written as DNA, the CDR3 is TGTGCCAGTAGTATAGGGACAGGGTACGGGAATGAGCAGTTCTTC.

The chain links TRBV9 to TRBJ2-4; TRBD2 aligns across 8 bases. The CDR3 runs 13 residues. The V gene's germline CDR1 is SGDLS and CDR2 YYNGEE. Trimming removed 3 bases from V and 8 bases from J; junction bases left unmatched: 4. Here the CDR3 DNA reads TGTGCCAGCAGCGGGACTAGCTCGGACATTCAGTACTTC. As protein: CASSGTSSDIQYF.

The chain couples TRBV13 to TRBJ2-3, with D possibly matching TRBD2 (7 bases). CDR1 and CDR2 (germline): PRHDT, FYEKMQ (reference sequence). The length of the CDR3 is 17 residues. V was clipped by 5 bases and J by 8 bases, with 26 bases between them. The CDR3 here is CASSQRGGGTGGGTQYF. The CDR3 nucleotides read TGTGCCAGCAGCCAACGGGGAGGGGGGACCGGAGGAGGTACGCAGTATTTT.

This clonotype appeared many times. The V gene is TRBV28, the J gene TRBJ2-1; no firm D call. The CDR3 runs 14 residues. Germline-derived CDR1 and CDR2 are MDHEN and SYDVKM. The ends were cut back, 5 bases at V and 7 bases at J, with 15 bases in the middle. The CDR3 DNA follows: TGTGCCAGCAGTCCTATTCTCGAGGTGAATGAGCAGTTCTTC. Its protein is CASSPILEVNEQFF. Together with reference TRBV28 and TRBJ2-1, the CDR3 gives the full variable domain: DVKVTQSSRYLVKRTGEKVFLECVQDMDHENMFWYRQDPGLGLRLIYFSYDVKMKEKGDIPEGYSVSREKKERFSLILESASTNQTSMYLCASSPILEVNEQFFGPGTRLTVL.

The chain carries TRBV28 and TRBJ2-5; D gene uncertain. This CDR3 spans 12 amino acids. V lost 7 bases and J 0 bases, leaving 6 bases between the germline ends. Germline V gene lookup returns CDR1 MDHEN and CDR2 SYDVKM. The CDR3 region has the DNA TGTGCCAGCATGGCGTACCAAGAGACCCAGTACTTC. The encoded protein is CASMAYQETQYF.